The 12 T cell receptor beta chains below come from one sample, sequenced in a study of blood T cells in healthy people across ages (dated by TCRdb to 2014 to 2015). Receptor amplification or capture employed 5' RACE. The instrument was an Illumina HiSeq 2500. A second about 7 to 12 cycle PCR used a sample-barcoded 5' primer and a J-beta primer mix. TCRdb reanalyzed the raw reads on its own, using fastp at Q25 for trimming and MiXCR for clone calling, and kept in-frame beta chains. Each entry is one CDR3 protein sequence, shown with its most common DNA and genes. Here the sample has 850,000 to 1,000,000 distinct CDR3 sequences; 45% to 50% occur a single time. Together, the top ten hold roughly 13% of the sample. The specimen sequenced was blood. The receptors shown here come from a man aged 25-45 years in good health.

The rearrangement uses TRBV5-5 and TRBJ2-7, with 7 bases fitting TRBD1. The CDR3 has 14 amino acids. Germline CDR1 is SGHKS and CDR2 is YYEKEE (reference sequence). V gave up 5 bases and J gave up 4 bases; unmatched junction bases: 9. The CDR3 is CASSWTGTEYEQYF. In DNA, the CDR3 is TGTGCCAGCAGTTGGACCGGGACAGAGTACGAGCAGTACTTC.

This clonotype was recorded at least ten times. V gene TRBV5-1 combines with J gene TRBJ2-3; D call uncertain. V lost 0 bases, J lost 8 bases, and 19 bases lay in between. The CDR3 consists of 16 residues. CDR1 is SGHRS and CDR2 is YFSETQ in the germline V gene. CDR3 amino acids: CASSLAKAPRIVTQYF. The CDR3 DNA is TGCGCCAGCAGCTTGGCCAAAGCCCCGCGCATTGTTACGCAGTATTTT. Filled out from reference TRBV5-1 and TRBJ2-3, the complete variable domain reads KAGVTQTPRYLIKTRGQQVTLSCSPISGHRSVSWYQQTPGQGLQFLFEYFSETQRNKGNFPGRFSGRQFSNSRSEMNVSTLELGDSALYLCASSLAKAPRIVTQYFGPGTRLTVL.

This clonotype was seen a few times. V and J are TRBV28 and TRBJ2-7, with TRBD1 identical over 8 bases. Looked up from germline, CDR1 is MDHEN and CDR2 is SYDVKM. V trimming: 7 bases; J trimming: 3 bases; junction bases outside the gene matches: 8. The CDR3 is 14 amino acids. CDR3 protein: CASNPGQARYEQYF. The CDR3 DNA reads TGTGCCAGCAATCCGGGACAGGCACGCTACGAGCAGTACTTC.

To note about this clonotype: Germline and junction disagree at one end, which may indicate a read error. The chain couples TRBV25-1 to TRBJ1-2, with D perhaps TRBD1 (5 bases). The CDR3 is 16 amino acids. Per the germline V gene, CDR1 is MGHDK and CDR2 is SYGVNS. The CDR3 loop is CASSEYFDRTNYGYTF. The DNA of the CDR3 is TGTGCCAGCAGTGAATATTTCGACAGAACTAACTATGGTTACACCTTC.

This chain connects TRBV5-1 to TRBJ2-3; D call uncertain. V was cut by 6 bases and J by 1 base, with 9 bases left in between. This CDR3 region has 13 residues. The germline V gene has CDR1 SGHRS and CDR2 YFSETQ. The CDR3 is CASKTVGTDTQYF. As DNA, the CDR3 is TGCGCCAGCAAGACTGTGGGCACAGATACGCAGTATTTT.

The rearrangement joins TRBV28 to TRBJ1-3; 9 nucleotides match TRBD1. The CDR3 is 15 residues long. From germline, CDR1 is MDHEN and CDR2 SYDVKM. J was trimmed by 4 bases and V by 3 bases; bases with no gene match: 4. The CDR3 loop is CASSLGTGLGNTIYF. The CDR3 DNA is TGTGCCAGCAGTTTGGGGACAGGGTTGGGAAACACCATATATTTT.

This clonotype was picked up a small number of times. The chain links TRBV7-2 to TRBJ2-3, with 9 bases matching TRBD2. The CDR3 runs 15 residues. V lost 2 bases, J lost 1 base, and 1 base stayed unmatched. Germline CDR1 is SGHTA and CDR2 is FQGNSA. This CDR3 reads CASSLRTSGTDTQYF. The CDR3 DNA follows: TGTGCCAGCAGCTTACGGACTAGCGGCACAGATACGCAGTATTTT.

The rearrangement joins TRBV27 to TRBJ2-7; D is undetermined. Trimming pared 0 bases from V and 3 bases from J, leaving 12 bases between. The CDR3 has 15 residues. The V gene's germline CDR1 is MNHEY and CDR2 SMNVEV (reference sequence). Here the CDR3 DNA reads TGTGCCAGCAGTTTATCGGTGGGTTTCGGCTACGAGCAGTACTTC. This codes for CASSLSVGFGYEQYF.

J is TRBJ2-3 and V is TRBV5-8; 9 nucleotides align to TRBD1. The V gene's germline CDR1 is SGHTS and CDR2 YDEGEE. This CDR3 contains 17 residues. After removal of 0 bases from V and 1 base from J, the junction contained 6 bases not matched to a gene. The CDR3 nucleotides read TGTGCCAGCAGCTTGGTACAGGGGGCCTCTCGCACAGATACGCAGTATTTT. Its protein product is CASSLVQGASRTDTQYF.

There are a few counts of this clonotype. The CDR3 DNA reads TGTGCCAGCAGCTTGCCTTGGGGGCAGAGCTCCTACAATGAGCAGTTCTTC. The encoded protein is CASSLPWGQSSYNEQFF. The chain recombines TRBV5-4 with TRBJ2-1, with a possible D match to TRBD1 (6 bases). This CDR3 has 17 residues. The ends were cut back, 1 base at V and 0 bases at J, with 14 bases in the middle. Germline V gene sequence: CDR1 SGHNT, CDR2 YYREEE (reference sequence).

This chain joins TRBV12-3 or TRBV12-4 and TRBJ2-2; maybe TRBD2 (6 bases). This CDR3 has 16 residues. Trimming left V 6 bases short and J 2 bases short, with 16 bases between. The CDR3, as DNA: TGTGCCAGCAGCCGCTCGGGGACTTATAACACCGGGGAGCTGTTTTTT. This translates into CASSRSGTYNTGELFF.

This clonotype came up many times. The chain uses TRBV6-1 and TRBJ2-2, with TRBD1 matching 7 bases. Germline values: CDR1 MNHNS, CDR2 SASEGT. This CDR3 contains 16 residues. Trimming at V came to 2 bases and at J to 2 bases, leaving 5 bases not matched to a gene. CDR3 protein: CASSESAGGNTGELFF. The CDR3 DNA is TGTGCCAGCAGTGAAAGCGCAGGGGGAAACACCGGGGAGCTGTTTTTT.